These 25 T cell receptor beta chains came from one sample sequenced in a study of PD-1 blockade in classical Hodgkin lymphoma. Time point here: cycle 4 day 1 (C4D1), after six to seven weeks of nivolumab. Each patient's relapse followed autologous stem cell transplantation, and brentuximab vedotin exposure varied. TCRdb's copy holds only in-frame clones and misses some; the assay was immunoSEQ multiplex PCR. In the table there are around 40,000 clones, about 80% of which are singletons. Sequenced here: peripheral blood mononuclear cells (PBMCs), sampled before the fourth cycle of nivolumab. These receptors originate from a human donor with classical Hodgkin lymphoma.

This rearrangement joins TRBV11-2 to TRBJ2-5, with D perhaps TRBD2 (6 bases). Trimming removed 2 bases at V and 1 base at J, with 14 bases between. The CDR3 has 16 amino acids. Germline CDR1 reads SGHAT; CDR2 reads FQNNGV. This CDR3 is CASSLMAFGGQETQYF. The CDR3 DNA sequence: TGTGCCAGCAGCTTAATGGCGTTCGGGGGCCAAGAGACCCAGTACTTC.

The V gene is TRBV27, the J gene TRBJ2-7, with 7 bases lining up with TRBD1. Germline V gene sequence: CDR1 MNHEY, CDR2 SMNVEV (reference sequence). Trimming took 5 bases from V and 0 from J; bases not matched to a gene: 4. The CDR3 runs 14 residues. Written as DNA, the CDR3 is TGTGCCAGCAGTCCCAGACAGGGCTCCTACGAGCAGTACTTC. It encodes CASSPRQGSYEQYF.

This chain joins TRBV19 and TRBJ1-5; D gene uncertain. The CDR3 consists of 14 residues. Germline V gene lookup returns CDR1 LNHDA and CDR2 SQIVND (reference sequence). Trimming removed 1 base at V and 6 bases at J, with 10 bases between. This chain's CDR3 is CASSIVAGIQPQHF. In DNA, the CDR3 is TGTGCCAGTAGTATAGTAGCGGGGATTCAGCCCCAGCATTTT.

This clone was picked up a small number of times. The chain couples TRBV13 to TRBJ2-7; 7 positions agree with TRBD2. Per the germline V gene, CDR1 is PRHDT and CDR2 is FYEKMQ (reference sequence). This CDR3 has 16 amino acids. Trimming took 3 bases from V and 8 from J; bases not matched to a gene: 16. CDR3 bases: TGTGCCAGCAGCTTGCGGGGGAAACAGCTGTATGGGAAGCAGTACTTC. Translated, it gives CASSLRGKQLYGKQYF. Variable domain in full (rest from reference TRBV13 and TRBJ2-7): AAGVIQSPRHLIKEKRETATLKCYPIPRHDTVYWYQQGPGQDPQFLISFYEKMQSDKGSIPDRFSAQQFSDYHSELNMSSLELGDSALYFCASSLRGKQLYGKQYFGPGTRLTVT.

This clone was observed a few times. The chain joins TRBV4-3 to TRBJ1-3; D unresolved. With 1 base removed from V and 3 bases from J, the gap between germline ends came to 7 bases. Germline loops: CDR1 LGHNA, CDR2 YSLEER. The CDR3 covers 14 residues. This chain's CDR3 is CASSQVIFGNTIYF. The CDR3 DNA follows: TGCGCCAGCAGCCAAGTGATTTTTGGAAACACCATATATTTT.

The chain links TRBV19 to TRBJ1-6; 7 bases map to TRBD1. This CDR3 is 13 amino acids long. V shed 10 bases and J 7 bases; nucleotides not matched to a gene: 7. Per the germline V gene, CDR1 is LNHDA and CDR2 is SQIVND (reference sequence). The CDR3, as DNA: TGTGCCACCAGACAGGGAGGGAATTCACCCCTCCACTTT. Encoded protein: CATRQGGNSPLHF.

The V call is TRBV10-1, the J call TRBJ2-1, with a tentative D call TRBD2 (5 bases). V lost 0 bases and J 8 bases, leaving 8 bases between the germline ends. CDR1 is WNHNN and CDR2 is SYGVQD in the germline V gene (reference sequence). The CDR3 contains 13 residues. The CDR3 spells CASSESGSYEQFF. In DNA, the CDR3 is TGCGCCAGCAGTGAGTCAGGGAGCTATGAGCAGTTCTTC.

In this sample, this clone turned up once. The V gene is TRBV7-9, the J gene TRBJ1-6; 9 bases are shared with TRBD1. The germline CDR1 and CDR2 sequences are SEHNR and FQNEAQ (reference sequence). This CDR3 is 16 amino acids long. V trimming: 0 bases; J trimming: 7 bases; junction bases outside the gene matches: 4. This chain's CDR3 is CASSLASGTGNSPLHF. The CDR3 coding sequence is TGTGCCAGCAGCTTAGCTTCGGGGACAGGGAATTCACCCCTCCACTTT.

The chain employs TRBV28 and TRBJ2-7; no firm D call. V shed 2 bases and J shed 7 bases, with 12 bases lying between them. The CDR3 spans 13 residues. Germline V CDR1 and CDR2: MDHEN, SYDVKM. CDR3 coding DNA: TGTGCCAGCAGTTTAAACCCCTTCGGGGAGCAGTACTTC. Translated, it gives CASSLNPFGEQYF.

Concerning this clone: A much larger clone lies a single base off, so this may be a read error. The chain combines TRBV2 with TRBJ1-2; unclear D gene. The V end was cut by 3 bases, the J end by 4 bases, with 18 bases between. Germline V gives CDR1 SNHLY, CDR2 FYNNEI. The CDR3 has 16 residues. CDR3: CASSDPDPSMGYGYTF. For the CDR3, the DNA is TGTGCCAGCAGTGACCCGGACCCCTCCATGGGCTATGGCTACACCTTC.

This clone is judged medium-sized. The genes are TRBV4-2 and TRBJ2-7; 9 bases map to TRBD1. Germline CDR1 and CDR2: LGHNA and YNFKEQ. The CDR3 totals 16 residues. V shed 1 base and J 2 bases; nucleotides not matched to a gene: 6. The CDR3 here is CASSQATGGRAYEQYF. In DNA, the CDR3 is TGTGCCAGCAGCCAAGCAACAGGGGGCCGGGCCTACGAGCAGTACTTC.

This clone was counted only a few times. This chain connects TRBV21-1 to TRBJ1-2; the table assigns TRBD1, which was not confirmed against the DNA. TRBV21-1 is a pseudogene. CDR3 length: 16 residues. The CDR3 nucleotides are TGTGCCAGCAGCAGCCTTAGAGGGACAGGGGTCTATGGCTACACCTTC. Translation: CASSSLRGTGVYGYTF.

The chain combines TRBV6-5 with TRBJ1-5; 10 bases agree with TRBD1. The V gene end was trimmed by 7 bases and the J gene end by 8 bases; junction bases not matched to a gene: 8. The CDR3 runs 14 residues. Germline lookup yields CDR1 MNHEY and CDR2 SVGAGI. The chain's CDR3 is CASNTGQGKEPQHF. CDR3 DNA: TGTGCCAGCAATACGGGACAGGGGAAGGAGCCCCAGCATTTT.

This clone was detected once. The chain has TRBV15 and TRBJ2-4; 7 nucleotides agree with TRBD1. The germline V gene encodes CDR1 LNHNV and CDR2 YYDKDF (reference sequence). V gave up 2 bases and J gave up 8 bases; unmatched junction bases: 6. This CDR3 has 14 amino acids. This CDR3 reads CATSRWDRSYIQYF. In DNA form, the CDR3 reads TGTGCCACCAGCAGATGGGACAGATCCTACATTCAGTACTTC.

The V and J genes are TRBV6-1 and TRBJ1-5; no reliable D call. CDR3 length: 16 amino acids. Germline CDR1 reads MNHNS; CDR2 reads SASEGT. Trimming cost V 0 bases and J 7 bases, with 16 bases left between them. CDR3 in DNA: TGTGCCAGCAGTGAAGCGCAGTCGGGGAGAGGCCAGCCCCAGCATTTT. As protein: CASSEAQSGRGQPQHF.

In its sample, this clone was seen a few times. The chain is built from TRBV9 and TRBJ1-2, with D uncertain. Germline V gives CDR1 SGDLS, CDR2 YYNGEE. Trimming took 1 base from V and 8 from J, leaving 15 bases between them. This CDR3 is 14 amino acids long. In DNA form, the CDR3 reads TGTGCCAGCAGCGTAACCTTTACTGACATAGGCTACACCTTC. Translation gives CASSVTFTDIGYTF.

This clone was counted once. V and J are TRBV6-5 and TRBJ1-1, with D unclear. Germline V gene data show CDR1 as MNHEY and CDR2 as SVGAGI. V lost 4 bases and J lost 2, with 8 bases in between. This CDR3 has 13 residues. The CDR3 DNA reads as TGTGCCAGCAGTTTCGACCCAAACACTGAAGCTTTCTTT. As protein: CASSFDPNTEAFF.

As for this clone: Within the sample, other DNA sequences also encode this same CDR3. The chain carries TRBV5-1 and TRBJ2-5; no definite D call. Germline values: CDR1 SGHRS, CDR2 YFSETQ. The CDR3 has 11 residues. V was pared by 5 bases and J by 5 bases, with 7 bases between. The CDR3 reads CASSLAETQYF. CDR3 in DNA: TGCGCCAGCAGTCTTGCGGAGACCCAGTACTTC. The variable domain in full, with the rest retrieved from reference TRBV5-1 and TRBJ2-5, is KAGVTQTPRYLIKTRGQQVTLSCSPISGHRSVSWYQQTPGQGLQFLFEYFSETQRNKGNFPGRFSGRQFSNSRSEMNVSTLELGDSALYLCASSLAETQYFGPGTRLLVL.

V usage is TRBV10-1 and J usage is TRBJ1-2; 7 bases match TRBD1. Trimming at V came to 9 bases and at J to 0 bases, leaving 4 bases not matched to a gene. Per the germline V gene, CDR1 is WNHNN and CDR2 is SYGVQD (reference sequence). The CDR3 is 13 amino acids. CDR3 coding DNA: TGCGCCAGTTACAGGGGCGCTAACTATGGCTACACCTTC. Its translation: CASYRGANYGYTF.

CDR3 DNA: TGTGCCAGCTCACCAGAGGCTGGGTTGTTGCAGTACTTC. Translated, it gives CASSPEAGLLQYF. The chain is built from TRBV18 and TRBJ2-7; D not certain. V lost 2 bases, J lost 9 bases, and 14 bases lay in between. The V gene's germline CDR1 is KGHSH and CDR2 LQKENI. This CDR3 has 13 amino acids.

The sample holds one count of this clone. The chain uses TRBV5-5 and TRBJ2-3; D is perhaps TRBD1 or TRBD2 (7 bases each). Trimming took 0 bases from V and 6 from J, leaving 17 bases between them. The CDR3 spans 16 residues. From germline, CDR1 is SGHKS and CDR2 YYEKEE (reference sequence). CDR3 DNA sequence: TGTGCCAGCAGCTTGGGGTGGCAGGGGGGGGCCGATACGCAGTATTTT. Translated, it gives CASSLGWQGGADTQYF.

The chain links TRBV28 to TRBJ2-7; TRBD2 agrees at 8 bases. V was clipped by 5 bases and J by 5 bases; unmatched bases: 20. This CDR3 has 18 residues. The germline V gene encodes CDR1 MDHEN and CDR2 SYDVKM. As DNA, the CDR3 is TGTGCCAGCAGTCCATCCGAAGGGTTTGGGACTAGTCTCGACGAGCAGTACTTC. It specifies CASSPSEGFGTSLDEQYF.

J is TRBJ1-1 and V is TRBV7-2; D possibly corresponds to TRBD1 (6 bases). The CDR3 loop spans 15 amino acids. Deletions cut 5 bases from V and 4 bases from J, with 17 bases between. CDR1 is SGHTA and CDR2 is FQGNSA in the germline V gene. The CDR3 loop is CASSPTGFSSTEAFF. CDR3 bases: TGTGCCAGCAGCCCCACAGGGTTTTCGAGCACTGAAGCTTTCTTT.

This chain connects TRBV7-2 to TRBJ1-2, with a possible D match to TRBD1 (5 bases). There are 15 residues in the CDR3. CDR1 is SGHTA, CDR2 FQGNSA, per germline. Deletions cut 1 base from V and 5 bases from J, with 14 bases between. The CDR3, as DNA: TGTGCCAGCAGCTTAGACCCGGGACGGCCATATGGCTACACCTTC. Translating it yields CASSLDPGRPYGYTF.

The V and J genes are TRBV29-1 and TRBJ2-7, with D perhaps matching TRBD2 (5 bases). Germline V lookup: CDR1 SQVTM, CDR2 ANQGSEA. This CDR3 is built from 15 residues. V lost 1 base to trimming and J lost 0 bases, with 13 bases between them. CDR3 amino acids: CSVEAPSWSSYEQYF. The CDR3 nucleotides are TGCAGCGTTGAAGCCCCTAGCTGGAGCTCCTACGAGCAGTACTTC.